This is a list of T cell receptor beta chains from one sample in a study of T cell responses to AZD1222 COVID-19 vaccine. Assay: immunoSEQ multiplex PCR; the TCRdb copy retains only in-frame clones and omits some. Among roughly 56,000 clones listed, 80% to 90% were seen once. The material sequenced was peripheral blood, taken on day 0 of AZD1222 vaccination. Receptor source: an adult in good health. CDR3s include the opening cysteine and the closing phenylalanine or tryptophan. Each record gives: D gene, clone size, V gene, J gene, CDR3 protein, CDR3 DNA. D genes are given only for firm matches. Part of the rows lack a size; the others show once, few, many or a class for expanded clones.

TRBD2	few	TRBV2	TRBJ2-2	CASCWRGGSGELFF	TGTGCCAGCTGTTGGCGGGGGGGCTCCGGGGAGCTGTTTTTT
NA	medium-sized	TRBV12-5	TRBJ1-5	CASGFSPATQHF	TGTGCTAGTGGTTTTTCCCCAGCGACCCAGCATTTT
NA	NA	TRBV7-8	TRBJ1-2	CASSNRGGYTF	TGTGCCAGCAGCAATCGTGGTGGCTACACCTTC
NA	NA	TRBV3-1/TRBV3-2	TRBJ1-2	CASSQEARGMDYGYTF	TGTGCCAGCAGCCAAGAGGCTAGGGGGATGGACTATGGCTACACCTTC
NA	NA	TRBV2	TRBJ2-1	CASSGGLDEQFF	TGTGCCAGCAGTGGCGGCTTAGATGAGCAGTTCTTC
NA	once	TRBV6-5	TRBJ2-4	CASSYSGLSSGNIQYF	TGTGCCAGCAGTTACTCCGGTTTATCATCTGGGAACATTCAGTACTTC
NA	NA	TRBV27	TRBJ2-1	CASTPTGTGYNEQFF	TGTGCCAGCACCCCCACCGGGACGGGATACAATGAGCAGTTCTTC
TRBD1	NA	TRBV7-9	TRBJ1-5	CASSSQGVNQPQHF	TGTGCCAGCAGCTCTCAGGGGGTAAATCAGCCCCAGCATTTT
NA	NA	TRBV6-5	TRBJ2-7	CASSYGADEQYF	TGTGCCAGCAGTTACGGAGCCGACGAGCAGTACTTC
NA	NA	TRBV20-1	TRBJ2-7	CSVRGSYEQYF	TGCAGTGTGAGGGGCAGCTACGAGCAGTACTTC
TRBD1	once	TRBV29-1	TRBJ1-2	CSVVMAGGTYGYTF	TGCAGCGTGGTGATGGCAGGGGGGACATATGGCTACACCTTC
NA	NA	TRBV5-4	TRBJ2-1	CASSWDGGPYNEQFF	TGTGCCAGCAGCTGGGACGGGGGTCCTTACAATGAGCAGTTCTTC
NA	NA	TRBV6-6	TRBJ2-1	CASSYGSADYNEQFF	TGTGCCAGCAGTTACGGGAGCGCGGACTACAATGAGCAGTTCTTC
NA	NA	TRBV6-2/TRBV6-3	TRBJ2-1	CASSYTYQNEQFF	TGTGCCAGCAGTTACACCTACCAGAATGAGCAGTTCTTC
TRBD1	NA	TRBV7-7	TRBJ1-4	CASSTGDRRNEKLFF	TGTGCTAGCAGCACGGGGGACAGGCGAAATGAAAAACTGTTTTTT
NA	NA	TRBV5-1	TRBJ2-6	CASSFLGSGANVLTF	TGCGCCAGCAGCTTTCTAGGGTCTGGGGCCAACGTCCTGACTTTC
NA	NA	TRBV11-2	TRBJ1-2	CASSLTGRGNYGYTF	TGTGCCAGCAGCTTAACTGGACGGGGAAACTATGGCTACACCTTC
NA	few	TRBV28	TRBJ1-4	CASRTTSRRGVEKLFF	TGTGCCAGCAGAACTACGTCCCGGAGAGGGGTTGAAAAACTGTTTTTT
TRBD1	few	TRBV6-5	TRBJ2-7	CASSRKDRDSYEQYF	TGTGCCAGCAGTCGTAAGGACAGGGACTCCTACGAGCAGTACTTC
TRBD1	NA	TRBV28	TRBJ2-5	CASTETGTGVSLVQYF	TGTGCCAGCACCGAAACCGGGACAGGTGTAAGTTTGGTCCAGTACTTC
NA	NA	TRBV19	TRBJ2-1	CASSIGRRDSAYNEQFF	TGTGCCAGTAGTATAGGCCGCCGGGACTCCGCCTACAATGAGCAGTTCTTC
TRBD1	NA	TRBV24-1	TRBJ2-2	CAPRAPGTGTTGELFF	TGTGCCCCCCGTGCCCCCGGGACAGGGACGACCGGGGAGCTGTTTTTT
NA	NA	TRBV19	TRBJ1-2	CASSGVGQREINYGYTF	TGTGCCAGTAGTGGGGTTGGGCAGCGCGAAATTAACTATGGCTACACCTTC
TRBD1	once	TRBV30	TRBJ1-5	CAWSGGRGFNQPQHF	TGTGCCTGGAGTGGAGGCAGGGGGTTCAATCAGCCCCAGCATTTT
NA	NA	TRBV11-2	TRBJ1-1	CASSLQGRNTEAFF	TGTGCCAGCAGCTTACAGGGACGCAACACTGAAGCTTTCTTT
NA	NA	TRBV19	TRBJ2-2	CASSIGAPNTGELFF	TGTGCCAGTAGTATTGGGGCACCGAACACCGGGGAGCTGTTTTTT
NA	once	TRBV11-2	TRBJ2-7	CASSLDRAHEQYF	TGTGCCAGCAGCTTAGACAGGGCCCACGAGCAGTACTTC
NA	once	TRBV27	TRBJ2-7	CASSLVAASYEQYF	TGTGCCAGCAGTTTAGTCGCCGCATCCTACGAGCAGTACTTC
NA	NA	TRBV12-5	TRBJ2-5	CASGLGLGETQYF	TGTGCTAGTGGTTTGGGTCTTGGAGAGACCCAGTACTTC
NA	NA	TRBV19	TRBJ2-3	CASRRGSTDTQYF	TGTGCCAGCAGAAGGGGATCGACAGATACGCAGTATTTT
NA	NA	TRBV6-5	TRBJ2-7	CASSSVYEQYF	TGTGCCAGCAGCTCCGTCTACGAGCAGTACTTC
NA	NA	TRBV7-3	TRBJ2-7	CASSLSGGNYEQYF	TGTGCCAGCAGCTTAAGTGGGGGAAATTACGAGCAGTACTTC
TRBD1	NA	TRBV6-6	TRBJ1-4	CASSSGTGSEKLFF	TGTGCCAGCAGCTCCGGGACAGGGAGTGAAAAACTGTTTTTT
NA	NA	TRBV2	TRBJ1-5	CASRGRGFIVEPQHF	TGTGCCAGCAGAGGACGGGGGTTTATTGTTGAGCCCCAGCATTTT
NA	NA	TRBV7-8	TRBJ1-6	CASSFLRTNLLSSYNSPLHF	TGTGCCAGCAGCTTCTTGAGGACAAATTTACTCAGCTCCTATAATTCACCCCTCCACTTT
NA	NA	TRBV28	TRBJ1-6	CASSFEAALHF	TGTGCCAGCAGTTTCGAAGCAGCCCTCCACTTT
NA	NA	TRBV6-1	TRBJ2-7	CASSESSWTANYEQYF	TGTGCCAGCAGTGAGAGTTCCTGGACAGCGAACTACGAGCAGTACTTC
NA	NA	TRBV3-1/TRBV3-2	TRBJ2-3	CASSQVTVNTQYF	TGTGCCAGCAGCCAAGTCACGGTAAATACGCAGTATTTT
TRBD1	once	TRBV6-1	TRBJ1-3	CASSARLGTGIGNTIYF	TGTGCCAGCAGTGCCCGACTTGGGACAGGGATTGGAAACACCATATATTTT
TRBD2	NA	TRBV6-5	TRBJ2-3	CASSLAGLRTDTQYF	TGTGCCAGCAGCCTAGCGGGTCTACGGACAGATACGCAGTATTTT
NA	NA	TRBV28	TRBJ1-1	CASSFLMTDMNTEAFF	TGTGCCAGCAGTTTCCTCATGACGGACATGAACACTGAAGCTTTCTTT
NA	NA	TRBV5-1	TRBJ2-2	CASTLLFDRLNTGELFF	TGCGCCAGCACATTATTATTCGACAGGCTGAACACCGGGGAGCTGTTTTTT
NA	NA	TRBV4-2	TRBJ2-3	CASSPRRRQDTQYF	TGTGCCAGCAGCCCCCGAAGGCGCCAAGATACGCAGTATTTT
TRBD1	NA	TRBV4-2	TRBJ2-7	CASSQGTGRAYEQYF	TGTGCCAGCAGCCAGGGGACAGGGAGGGCCTACGAGCAGTACTTC
NA	NA	TRBV4-2	TRBJ2-1	CASSQDHRGFGSYNEQFF	TGTGCCAGCAGCCAAGATCATAGGGGTTTTGGGTCCTACAATGAGCAGTTCTTC
TRBD1	NA	TRBV2	TRBJ2-1	CASSADRGWDEQFF	TGTGCCAGCAGTGCGGACAGGGGGTGGGATGAGCAGTTCTTC
TRBD2	NA	TRBV3-1/TRBV3-2	TRBJ2-7	CASSQTSGSYEQYF	TGTGCCAGCAGCCAGACTAGCGGGTCCTACGAGCAGTACTTC